This T cell receptor beta chain was observed in a study of T cells in Graves' hyperthyroidism and ophthalmopathy. Broader study findings: Ophthalmopathy could be told apart from stable hyperthyroidism with a 13 V-J model. The model's output predicted ophthalmopathy at a median of roughly 6 months prior to onset.

A remark on this clonotype: What it binds is unknown. A junction boundary mismatches the germline segment, possibly from a read error.

Absent ophthalmopathy progression within 18 months defined stable Graves' hyperthyroidism. Subjects aged 18 to 65 presented with newly diagnosed hyperthyroidism of less than 2 months' duration. The investigators amplified TCR beta CDR3 regions from RNA transcripts. RT-PCR in the first round (using the HTBI primer set) targeted the TCR CDR3. TCRdb reprocessed the multiplex PCR reads via MiXCR and lists one record per CDR3 protein. The table has some 180,000 distinct CDR3 sequences, about a sixth seen once. The CDR3 sequence is 16 residues long. The chain uses TRBV12-3 or TRBV12-4 and TRBJ2-1; D is unresolved. This sequence was found in a woman aged 50 to 60 with Graves' hyperthyroidism. Sample: blood. Here the CDR3 DNA reads TGTGCCAGCAGCTCCCCTGTTGGAAGCTCCTACAGTGAGCAGTTCTTC. This codes for CASSSPVGSSYSEQFF.